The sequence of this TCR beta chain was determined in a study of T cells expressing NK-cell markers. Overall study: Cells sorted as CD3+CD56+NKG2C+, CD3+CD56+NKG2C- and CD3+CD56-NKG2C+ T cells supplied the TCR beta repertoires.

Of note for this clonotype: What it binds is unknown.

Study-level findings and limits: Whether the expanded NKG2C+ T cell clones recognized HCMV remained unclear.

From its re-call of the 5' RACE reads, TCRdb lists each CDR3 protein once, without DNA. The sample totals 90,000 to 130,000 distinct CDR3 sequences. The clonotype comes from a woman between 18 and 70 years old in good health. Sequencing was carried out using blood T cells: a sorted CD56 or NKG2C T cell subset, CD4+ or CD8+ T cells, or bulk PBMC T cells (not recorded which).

The CDR3 sequence is CASSPWTGDWANYGYTF. The chain joins TRBV7-9 to TRBJ1-2; the TRBD1 assignment by TCRdb is unverifiable without DNA. The CDR3 is made up of 17 amino acids. CDR1 and CDR2 (germline): SEHNR, FQNEAQ (reference sequence). The complete variable domain, with remaining parts taken from reference TRBV7-9 and TRBJ1-2, reads DTGVSQNPRHKITKRGQNVTFRCDPISEHNRLYWYRQTLGQGPEFLTYFQNEAQLEKSRLLSDRFSAERPKGSFSTLEIQRTEQGDSAMYLCASSPWTGDWANYGYTFGSGTRLTVV.